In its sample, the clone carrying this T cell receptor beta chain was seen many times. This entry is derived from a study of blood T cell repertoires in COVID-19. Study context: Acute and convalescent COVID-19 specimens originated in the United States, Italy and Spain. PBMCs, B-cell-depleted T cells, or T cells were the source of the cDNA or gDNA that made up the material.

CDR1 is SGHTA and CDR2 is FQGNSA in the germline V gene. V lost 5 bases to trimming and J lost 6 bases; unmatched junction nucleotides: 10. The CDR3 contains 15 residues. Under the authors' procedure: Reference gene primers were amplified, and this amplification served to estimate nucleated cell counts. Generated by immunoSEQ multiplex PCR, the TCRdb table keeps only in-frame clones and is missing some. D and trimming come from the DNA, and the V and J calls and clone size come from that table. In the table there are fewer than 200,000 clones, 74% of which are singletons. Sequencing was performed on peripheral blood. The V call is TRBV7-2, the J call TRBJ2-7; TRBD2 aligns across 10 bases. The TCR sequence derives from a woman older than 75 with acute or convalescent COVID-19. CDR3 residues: CASSLNLAGVGEQYF. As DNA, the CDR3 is TGTGCCAGCAGCCTAAACCTAGCGGGAGTGGGCGAGCAGTACTTC.